Listed below are T cell receptor beta chains from one sample, sequenced in a study of cytomegalovirus exposure and HLA in healthy donors. TCRdb keeps only in-frame clones here, not all; method: immunoSEQ multiplex PCR. This table has 150,000 to 200,000 clones, roughly 80% appearing once. The sequencing input was PBMCs. All receptors derive from a woman aged 45-59 years in good health and CMV-seronegative. Each CDR3 is given with its conserved first and last residue. A D gene is named only where the DNA matches it firmly.

d_call	v_call	j_call	cdr3_aa	cdr3_nt
TRBD2	TRBV4-1	TRBJ2-2	CASSQERASGGHHDTGELFF	TGCGCCAGCAGCCAAGAGAGGGCTAGCGGGGGCCACCACGACACCGGGGAGCTGTTTTTT
-	TRBV9	TRBJ2-5	CASSAVPSRGETQYF	TGTGCCAGCAGCGCAGTCCCCTCGAGAGGGGAGACCCAGTACTTC
-	TRBV29-1	TRBJ2-2	CSVNSLGSGGELFF	TGCAGCGTTAACTCACTAGGTAGTGGCGGGGAGCTGTTTTTT
TRBD1	TRBV28	TRBJ2-7	CASRRGTGTATYEQYF	TGTGCCAGCAGGCGCGGAACCGGGACAGCAACCTACGAGCAGTACTTC
-	TRBV5-8	TRBJ1-1	CASSLALGGNTEAFF	TGTGCCAGCAGCTTGGCTTTGGGGGGTAACACTGAAGCTTTCTTT
TRBD1	TRBV30	TRBJ1-4	CAWNPRGTATNEKLFF	TGTGCCTGGAATCCCAGGGGGACGGCAACTAATGAAAAACTGTTTTTT
-	TRBV28	TRBJ1-1	CASSPTHGGVLAFF	TGTGCCAGCAGCCCCACGCACGGGGGGGTATTGGCTTTCTTT
-	TRBV5-1	TRBJ1-1	CASSSRQASNTEAFF	TGCGCCAGCAGCTCCAGACAGGCTTCGAACACTGAAGCTTTCTTT
TRBD2	TRBV5-4	TRBJ2-5	CASSIGLAGARGKETQYF	TGTGCCAGCAGCATCGGACTAGCGGGAGCGAGAGGAAAAGAGACCCAGTACTTC
TRBD2	TRBV5-4	TRBJ2-7	CASSLLLAGQSSYEQYF	TGTGCCAGCAGCTTGCTTCTAGCGGGTCAAAGCTCCTACGAGCAGTACTTC